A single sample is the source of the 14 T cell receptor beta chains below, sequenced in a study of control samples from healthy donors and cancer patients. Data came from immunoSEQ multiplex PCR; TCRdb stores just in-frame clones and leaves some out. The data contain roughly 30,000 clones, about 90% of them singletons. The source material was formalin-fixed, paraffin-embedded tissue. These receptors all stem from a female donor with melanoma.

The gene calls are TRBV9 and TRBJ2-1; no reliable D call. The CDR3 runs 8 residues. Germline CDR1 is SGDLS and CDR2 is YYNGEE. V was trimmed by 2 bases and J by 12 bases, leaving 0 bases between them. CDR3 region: CASSVQFF. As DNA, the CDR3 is TGTGCCAGCAGCGTGCAGTTCTTC. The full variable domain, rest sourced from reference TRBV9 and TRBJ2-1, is DSGVTQTPKHLITATGQRVTLRCSPRSGDLSVYWYQQSLDQGLQFLIQYYNGEERAKGNILERFSAQQFPDLHSELNLSSLELGDSALYFCASSVQFFGPGTRLTVL.

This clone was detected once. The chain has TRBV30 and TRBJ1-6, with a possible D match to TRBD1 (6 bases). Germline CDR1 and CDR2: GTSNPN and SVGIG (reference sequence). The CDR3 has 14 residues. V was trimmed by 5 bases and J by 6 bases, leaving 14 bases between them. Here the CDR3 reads CAWFSGHLNSPLHF. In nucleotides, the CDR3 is TGTGCCTGGTTTTCGGGACATCTTAATTCACCCCTCCACTTT.

The CDR3 protein is CASSFPGQGAPTEAFF. CDR3 nucleotide sequence: TGTGCCAGCAGTTTCCCGGGACAGGGGGCTCCCACTGAAGCTTTCTTT. The V and J genes are TRBV6-6 and TRBJ1-1; TRBD1 matches at 12 bases. Germline V lookup: CDR1 MNHNY, CDR2 SVGAGI (reference sequence). V was pared by 4 bases and J by 4 bases, with 7 bases of the junction left unmatched. The CDR3 covers 16 residues.

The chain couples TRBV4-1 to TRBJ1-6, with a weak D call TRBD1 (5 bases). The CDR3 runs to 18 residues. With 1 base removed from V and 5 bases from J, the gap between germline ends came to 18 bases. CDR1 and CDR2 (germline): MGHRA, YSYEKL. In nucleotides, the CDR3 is TGCGCCAGCAGCCAAGGTCAAATAGGGGCCATTCATAATTCACCCCTCCACTTT. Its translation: CASSQGQIGAIHNSPLHF.

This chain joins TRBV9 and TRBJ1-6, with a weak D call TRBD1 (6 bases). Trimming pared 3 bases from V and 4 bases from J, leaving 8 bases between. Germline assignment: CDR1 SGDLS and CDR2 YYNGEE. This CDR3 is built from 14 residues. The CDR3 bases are TGTGCCAGCAGCGGGGGGGCATATAATTCACCCCTCCACTTT. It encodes CASSGGAYNSPLHF.

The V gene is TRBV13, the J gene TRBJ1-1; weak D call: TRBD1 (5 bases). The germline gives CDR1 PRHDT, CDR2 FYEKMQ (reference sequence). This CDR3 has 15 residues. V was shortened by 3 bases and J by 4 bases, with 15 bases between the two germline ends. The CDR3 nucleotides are TGTGCCAGCAGCTTTGCTCGGTCGGGGGTCACTGAAGCTTTCTTT. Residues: CASSFARSGVTEAFF.

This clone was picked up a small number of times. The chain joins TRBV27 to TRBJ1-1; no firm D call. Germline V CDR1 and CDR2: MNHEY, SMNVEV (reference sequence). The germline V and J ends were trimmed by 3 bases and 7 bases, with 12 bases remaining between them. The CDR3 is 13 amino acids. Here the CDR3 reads CASSFSGRNEAFF. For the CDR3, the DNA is TGTGCCAGCAGTTTCTCAGGACGGAATGAAGCTTTCTTT.

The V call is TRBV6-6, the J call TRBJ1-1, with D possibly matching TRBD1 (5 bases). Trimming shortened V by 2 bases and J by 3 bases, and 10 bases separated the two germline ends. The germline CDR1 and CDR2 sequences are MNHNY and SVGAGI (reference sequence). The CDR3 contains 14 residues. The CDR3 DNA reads TGTGCCAGCAGTTACGGACTGGGGGACACTGAAGCTTTCTTT. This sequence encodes CASSYGLGDTEAFF.

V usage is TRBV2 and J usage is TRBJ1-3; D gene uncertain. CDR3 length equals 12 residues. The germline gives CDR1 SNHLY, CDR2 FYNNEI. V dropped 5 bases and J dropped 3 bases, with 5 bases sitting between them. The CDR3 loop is CASSTLGNTIYF. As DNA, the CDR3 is TGTGCCAGCAGTACTCTTGGAAACACCATATATTTT.

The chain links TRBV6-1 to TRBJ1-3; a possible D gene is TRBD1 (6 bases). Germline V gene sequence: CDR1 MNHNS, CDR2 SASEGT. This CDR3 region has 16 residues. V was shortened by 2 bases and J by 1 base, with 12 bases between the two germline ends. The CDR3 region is CASSEREGGSGNTIYF. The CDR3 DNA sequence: TGTGCCAGCAGTGAACGGGAGGGGGGGTCTGGAAACACCATATATTTT.

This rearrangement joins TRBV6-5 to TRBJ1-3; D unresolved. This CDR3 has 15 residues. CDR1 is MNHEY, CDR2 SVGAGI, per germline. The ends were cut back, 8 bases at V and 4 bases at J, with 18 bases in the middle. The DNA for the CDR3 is TGTGCCAGCGGAGGTGGACTGGGAGGGGGAAACACCATATATTTT. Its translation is CASGGGLGGGNTIYF.

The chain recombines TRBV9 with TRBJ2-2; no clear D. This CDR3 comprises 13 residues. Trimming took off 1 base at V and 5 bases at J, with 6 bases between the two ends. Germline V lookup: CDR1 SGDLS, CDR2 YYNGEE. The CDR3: CASSVFRTGELFF. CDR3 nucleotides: TGTGCCAGCAGCGTATTCAGGACCGGGGAGCTGTTTTTT. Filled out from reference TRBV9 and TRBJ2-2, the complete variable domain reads DSGVTQTPKHLITATGQRVTLRCSPRSGDLSVYWYQQSLDQGLQFLIQYYNGEERAKGNILERFSAQQFPDLHSELNLSSLELGDSALYFCASSVFRTGELFFGEGSRLTVL.

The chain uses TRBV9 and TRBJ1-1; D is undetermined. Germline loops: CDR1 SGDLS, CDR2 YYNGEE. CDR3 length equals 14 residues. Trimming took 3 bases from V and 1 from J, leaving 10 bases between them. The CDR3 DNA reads TGTGCCAGCAGCGACCTTAGAGGGAACACTGAAGCTTTCTTT. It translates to CASSDLRGNTEAFF.

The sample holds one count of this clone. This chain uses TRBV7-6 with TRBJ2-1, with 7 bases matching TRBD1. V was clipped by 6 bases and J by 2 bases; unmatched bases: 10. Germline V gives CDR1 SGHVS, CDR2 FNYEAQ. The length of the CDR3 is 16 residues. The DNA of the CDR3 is TGTGCCAGCAGTTTTAATCCGGGACAGCCCTACAATGAGCAGTTCTTC. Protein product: CASSFNPGQPYNEQFF.